This entry describes one TCR beta chain. This entry belongs to a study of CD8+CD57+ T cells in acquired aplastic anemia. Per the germline V gene, CDR1 is SGHTA and CDR2 is FQGTGA. The V end lost 3 bases, the J end lost 4 bases, and 7 bases lay between the germline ends. CDR3 length: 13 amino acids. The study profiled TCR beta VDJ and CDR3 using genomic DNA as template. MiXCR was run by TCRdb on the reads, yielding one entry per CDR3 protein. The sample holds 80,000 or so distinct CDR3 sequences, around 70% seen once. An expansion of CD8+CD57+ cells by flow cytometry had been shown in patients chosen for sequencing. Every patient was diagnosed with severe acquired aplastic anemia.

Material: sorted CD4+, CD8+, or CD8+CD57+ T cells (not recorded which) from PBMCs. The TCR comes from a human donor with aplastic anemia. The chain combines TRBV7-3 with TRBJ1-5; D gene ambiguous. CDR3 DNA sequence: TGTGCCAGCAGCTTTATGAGGAATCAGCCCCAGCATTTT. It translates to CASSFMRNQPQHF.